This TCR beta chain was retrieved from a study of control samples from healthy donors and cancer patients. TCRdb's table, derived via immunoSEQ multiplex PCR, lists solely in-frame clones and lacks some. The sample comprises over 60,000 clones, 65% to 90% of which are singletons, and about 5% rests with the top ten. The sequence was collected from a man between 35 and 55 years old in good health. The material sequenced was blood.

The CDR3 here is CASAPQRDSLYGYTF. CDR3 sequence (DNA): TGTGCCAGCGCCCCGCAACGGGACAGCCTCTATGGCTACACCTTC. This chain uses TRBV6-4 with TRBJ1-2; the match to TRBD1 covers 7 bases. Germline values: CDR1 MRHNA, CDR2 SNTAGT. V gave up 8 bases and J gave up 4 bases; unmatched junction bases: 13. The CDR3 is 15 amino acids.